This T cell receptor (beta chain) comes out of a study of cytomegalovirus exposure and HLA in healthy donors. Study-wide points: Among the most significant clusters, several appeared linked to common viral pathogens in a later analysis. HLA alleles were associated with some 16,000 TCR beta sequences in a later analysis at 0.05 false discovery rate.

The PCR was carried out with 60 Vbeta primers and 13 Jbeta primers. Assay: immunoSEQ multiplex PCR; the TCRdb copy retains only in-frame clones and omits some. The sample carries 150,000 or so clones, 60% to 80% recorded once. About this clone: The target antigen is unknown.

This CDR3 region has 14 residues. Germline lookup yields CDR1 MDHEN and CDR2 SYDVKM. V gene TRBV28 combines with J gene TRBJ1-4, with 7 positions matching TRBD1. Material for sequencing was PBMCs. The clonotype was recovered from a male donor in good health and CMV-seronegative. CDR3 loop: CPTLNRGSNEKLFF. The CDR3 coding sequence is TGTCCCACCCTAAACAGGGGATCTAATGAAAAACTGTTTTTT.